Following are 15 T cell receptor beta chains from one sample sequenced in a study of T cell changes during pregnancy in multiple sclerosis. The method was immunoSEQ multiplex PCR; TCRdb's version includes in-frame clones alone and lacks a portion of them. The table has 65,000 to 80,000 clones, approximately 92% seen once. The sequences come from peripheral blood, collected in the first trimester of pregnancy. These receptors originate from a female donor with multiple sclerosis, enrolled in a pregnancy study.

The gene calls are TRBV6-1 and TRBJ1-2; D is possibly TRBD1 (5 bases). The CDR3 is 12 residues long. From germline, CDR1 is MNHNS and CDR2 SASEGT. V lost 11 bases and J lost 2, with 12 bases in between. The DNA of the CDR3 is TGTGCCTGGGGCGGAGCCAACTATGGCTACACCTTC. Its translation: CAWGGANYGYTF.

This chain joins TRBV7-9 and TRBJ2-1, with D uncertain. The CDR3 runs to 16 residues. V was cut by 1 base and J by 8 bases, with 18 bases left in between. Germline V gene data show CDR1 as SEHNR and CDR2 as FQNEAQ (reference sequence). The CDR3 DNA follows: TGTGCCAGCAGCTTAGGGGCCTCATACGTTAACGATGAGCAGTTCTTC. It specifies CASSLGASYVNDEQFF. The full variable domain, in which reference TRBV7-9 and TRBJ2-1 provide the parts outside the CDR3, is DTGVSQNPRHKITKRGQNVTFRCDPISEHNRLYWYRQTLGQGPEFLTYFQNEAQLEKSRLLSDRFSAERPKGSFSTLEIQRTEQGDSAMYLCASSLGASYVNDEQFFGPGTRLTVL.

This chain links TRBV19 with TRBJ2-1; 10 nucleotides agree with TRBD2. Germline CDR1 and CDR2: LNHDA and SQIVND (reference sequence). Unmatched junction bases numbered 7, after V lost 7 bases and J lost 7 bases. CDR3 length: 14 residues. In DNA form, the CDR3 reads TGTGCCAGTATCTCCGGGACTAGCGATAATGAGCAGTTCTTC. Protein product: CASISGTSDNEQFF. Drawing the rest from reference TRBV19 and TRBJ2-1, the complete variable domain is DGGITQSPKYLFRKEGQNVTLSCEQNLNHDAMYWYRQDPGQGLRLIYYSQIVNDFQKGDIAEGYSVSREKKESFPLTVTSAQKNPTAFYLCASISGTSDNEQFFGPGTRLTVL.

This clone has a single count. The rearrangement uses TRBV2 and TRBJ1-5; the D is unclear. Trimming took 0 bases from V and 7 from J, leaving 16 bases between them. Germline V lookup: CDR1 SNHLY, CDR2 FYNNEI. This CDR3 is 16 amino acids long. CDR3 nucleotides: TGTGCCAGCAGTGAAGCGCAAGCAGTCACAGAGCAGCCCCAGCATTTT. This encodes CASSEAQAVTEQPQHF.

The genes are TRBV5-1 and TRBJ2-1; 7 nucleotides align to TRBD2. This CDR3 comprises 16 residues. Unmatched junction bases numbered 17, after V lost 4 bases and J lost 10 bases. CDR1 and CDR2 (germline): SGHRS, YFSETQ. CDR3 sequence: CASSRRLSGEGLEQFF. The CDR3 DNA sequence: TGCGCCAGCAGCCGGAGATTATCCGGGGAGGGTCTAGAGCAGTTCTTC.

The chain carries TRBV7-6 and TRBJ1-1; D remains ambiguous. Germline CDR1 is SGHVS and CDR2 is FNYEAQ. This CDR3 spans 12 amino acids. Trimming left V 4 bases short and J 2 bases short, with 5 bases between. The CDR3 nucleotides read TGTGCCAGCAGCTCCTATAACACTGAAGCTTTCTTT. This encodes CASSSYNTEAFF.

V is TRBV7-3 and J is TRBJ2-3; 7 bases map to TRBD2. The germline CDR1 and CDR2 sequences are SGHTA and FQGTGA. The CDR3 has 15 residues. Trimming at V came to 2 bases and at J to 2 bases, leaving 4 bases not matched to a gene. CDR3 coding DNA: TGTGCCAGCAGCTTAGATCGGGGGGACACAGATACGCAGTATTTT. Translating it yields CASSLDRGDTDTQYF.

This rearrangement joins TRBV2 to TRBJ2-1; 9 nucleotides agree with TRBD2. V lost 1 base and J lost 1; bases outside the gene matches: 2. The CDR3 contains 16 residues. CDR1 is SNHLY and CDR2 is FYNNEI in the germline V gene. CDR3 region: CASSEDSGSSYNEQFF. Here the CDR3 DNA reads TGTGCCAGCAGTGAAGATAGCGGGAGTTCCTACAATGAGCAGTTCTTC.

The V call is TRBV5-1, the J call TRBJ2-7; TRBD1 aligns across 8 bases. Germline V lookup: CDR1 SGHRS, CDR2 YFSETQ. Losses at the gene ends were 1 base for V and 5 bases for J; bases not matched to a gene: 5. This CDR3 is built from 14 residues. CDR3 sequence: CASSLKAGGNEQYF. The CDR3 DNA sequence: TGCGCCAGCAGCTTGAAAGCAGGGGGCAACGAGCAGTACTTC.

This chain joins TRBV5-3 and TRBJ2-5; D is perhaps TRBD2 (5 bases). TRBV5-3 is recorded as an ORF, its role being uncertain. The CDR3 sequence is 15 residues long. Deletions cut 1 base from V and 3 bases from J, with 13 bases between. CDR3 coding DNA: TGTGCCAGAAGCTTGAGGGCAGTGGGAGAAGAGACCCAGTACTTC. Its translation is CARSLRAVGEETQYF.

The rearrangement uses TRBV9 and TRBJ1-4; 8 nucleotides match TRBD1. Germline V gene lookup returns CDR1 SGDLS and CDR2 YYNGEE. With V trimmed by 4 bases and J by 7 bases, 6 bases remained unmatched. This CDR3 spans 14 amino acids. CDR3 sequence (DNA): TGTGCCAGCAGCCCCGGACAGGGAAGTGAAAAACTGTTTTTT. It encodes CASSPGQGSEKLFF.

The chain is built from TRBV19 and TRBJ1-5, with 7 bases fitting TRBD1. The V segment lost 3 bases and the J segment 0 bases; nucleotides outside the gene matches: 2. The germline V gene has CDR1 LNHDA and CDR2 SQIVND (reference sequence). The length of the CDR3 is 15 residues. The CDR3 protein is CASSMAGGSNQPQHF. DNA for the CDR3: TGTGCCAGTAGTATGGCAGGGGGTAGCAATCAGCCCCAGCATTTT.

The chain joins TRBV7-9 to TRBJ2-1; 8 bases are shared with TRBD1. Unmatched junction bases numbered 9, after V lost 3 bases and J lost 8 bases. Per germline, CDR1 SEHNR and CDR2 FQNEAQ (reference sequence). This CDR3 is built from 15 residues. This CDR3 reads CASSLDRVVFDEQFF. In nucleotides, the CDR3 is TGTGCCAGCAGCTTGGACAGGGTCGTGTTTGATGAGCAGTTCTTC.

This chain uses TRBV5-1 with TRBJ2-1; the match to TRBD2 covers 7 bases. The CDR3 totals 15 residues. CDR1 and CDR2 (germline): SGHRS, YFSETQ. After removal of 2 bases from V and 6 bases from J, the junction contained 8 bases not matched to a gene. The CDR3 loop is CASSFYGGSANEQFF. The CDR3 DNA follows: TGCGCCAGCAGCTTTTACGGGGGGTCCGCCAATGAGCAGTTCTTC.

This clone was counted between two and nine times. The chain is built from TRBV28 and TRBJ2-1; no clear D gene. This CDR3 has 10 amino acids. Germline lookup yields CDR1 MDHEN and CDR2 SYDVKM. Trimming took 3 bases from V and 10 from J, leaving 4 bases between them. CDR3 DNA: TGTGCCAGCAGTTTTGGCGAGCAGTTCTTC. Translating it yields CASSFGEQFF.